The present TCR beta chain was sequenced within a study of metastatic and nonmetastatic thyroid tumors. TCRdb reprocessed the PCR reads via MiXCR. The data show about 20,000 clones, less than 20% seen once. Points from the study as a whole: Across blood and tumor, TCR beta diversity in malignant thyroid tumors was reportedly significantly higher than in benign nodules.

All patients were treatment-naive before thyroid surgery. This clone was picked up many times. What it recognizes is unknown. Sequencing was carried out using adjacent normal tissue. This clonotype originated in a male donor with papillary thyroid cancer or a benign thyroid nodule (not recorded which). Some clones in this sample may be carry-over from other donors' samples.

The CDR3 region is CASSSRPGLRSYEQYF. The CDR3 DNA reads TGCGCCAGCAGCTCGCGACCCGGCCTAAGGTCCTACGAGCAGTACTTC. The chain is built from TRBV5-1 and TRBJ2-7; no firm D call. CDR3 length equals 16 residues. Germline V CDR1 and CDR2: SGHRS, YFSETQ. Deletions cut 3 bases from V and 1 base from J, with 17 bases between. Complete variable domain (other parts from reference TRBV5-1 and TRBJ2-7): KAGVTQTPRYLIKTRGQQVTLSCSPISGHRSVSWYQQTPGQGLQFLFEYFSETQRNKGNFPGRFSGRQFSNSRSEMNVSTLELGDSALYLCASSSRPGLRSYEQYFGPGTRLTVT.